The 32 T cell receptor beta chains below all came from one sample that was sequenced in a study of cytomegalovirus exposure and HLA in healthy donors. Vbeta (60) and Jbeta (13) primers were used in the PCR. TCRdb keeps only in-frame clones here, not all; method: immunoSEQ multiplex PCR. The sample gives around 200,000 clones, roughly 82% of which show up once; more than 0.95% is in the top ten. Sequencing used PBMCs. The receptors stem from a girl aged 2-15 years in good health and CMV-seropositive.

As to this clone: One junction end disagrees with the germline gene, perhaps due to a read error. Different DNA sequences within this sample yield the same CDR3. This chain links TRBV5-6 with TRBJ2-6, with 7 nucleotides matching TRBD2. The CDR3 sequence is 16 residues long. Germline V gives CDR1 SGHDT, CDR2 YYEEEE. The CDR3 loop reads CASRVGLDSGANVLTF. CDR3 nucleotide sequence: TGTGCCAGCAGAGTAGGACTAGATTCCGGGGCCAACGTCCTGACCTTC.

The chain is built from TRBV27 and TRBJ2-3; 8 positions match TRBD2. This CDR3 is 14 amino acids long. Trimming took 0 bases from V and 5 from J; bases not matched to a gene: 1. Germline-derived CDR1 and CDR2 are MNHEY and SMNVEV (reference sequence). The CDR3 nucleotides are TGTGCCAGCAGTTTATCAACTAGCGGAGATACGCAGTATTTT. Its translation is CASSLSTSGDTQYF.

The chain combines TRBV20-1 with TRBJ1-1; D unclear. CDR3 length equals 11 residues. Trimming shortened V by 1 base and J by 11 bases, and 11 bases separated the two germline ends. Germline CDR1 DFQATT, CDR2 SNEGSKA (reference sequence). The CDR3 is CSARGTTGAFF. The CDR3, as DNA: TGCAGTGCTAGAGGTACGACGGGGGCTTTCTTT.

The gene calls are TRBV10-3 and TRBJ1-1, with TRBD1 matching over 7 bases. After removal of 6 bases from V and 3 bases from J, the junction contained 1 base not matched to a gene. Germline CDR1 reads ENHRY; CDR2 reads SYGVKD. The CDR3 sequence is 12 residues long. DNA of the CDR3: TGTGCCATCAGCACAGGGGACACTGAAGCTTTCTTT. Amino acid sequence: CAISTGDTEAFF.

V gene TRBV30 combines with J gene TRBJ2-3; no clear D gene. Looked up from germline, CDR1 is GTSNPN and CDR2 is SVGIG (reference sequence). Trimming took 2 bases from V and 6 from J, leaving 9 bases between them. The CDR3 loop spans 12 amino acids. The CDR3, as DNA: TGTGCCTGGAGTCCCCAGTTGGATACGCAGTATTTT. It codes for CAWSPQLDTQYF. Combining the CDR3 with reference TRBV30 and TRBJ2-3 gives the whole variable domain SQTIHQWPATLVQPVGSPLSLECTVEGTSNPNLYWYRQAAGRGLQLLFYSVGIGQISSEVPQNLSASRPQDRQFILSSKKLLLSDSGFYLCAWSPQLDTQYFGPGTRLTVL.

This clone came up once. The chain combines TRBV27 with TRBJ2-6, with TRBD2 as a possible D gene (7 bases). CDR3 length: 17 residues. CDR1 MNHEY and CDR2 SMNVEV come from the germline V gene (reference sequence). The germline V and J ends were trimmed by 5 bases and 1 base, with 15 bases remaining between them. CDR3 DNA sequence: TGTGCCAGCAGTAGGCGGGGGCTCTCGTCTGGGGCCAACGTCCTGACTTTC. This codes for CASSRRGLSSGANVLTF.

V is TRBV6-1 and J is TRBJ2-7, with unresolved D. Trimming pared 10 bases from V and 0 bases from J, leaving 10 bases between. This CDR3 is built from 12 residues. Germline assignment: CDR1 MNHNS and CDR2 SASEGT. CDR3 nucleotide sequence: TGTGCCACCAGACACCCCTCCTACGAGCAGTACTTC. Translation: CATRHPSYEQYF.

The chain joins TRBV9 to TRBJ2-1; the match to TRBD2 covers 7 bases. Germline loops: CDR1 SGDLS, CDR2 YYNGEE. The CDR3 consists of 15 residues. Trimming took 0 bases from V and 0 from J; bases not matched to a gene: 0. CDR3 bases: TGTGCCAGCAGCGTAGGCGGGGGCTCCTACAATGAGCAGTTCTTC. The encoded protein is CASSVGGGSYNEQFF. The entire variable domain, with the rest obtained from reference TRBV9 and TRBJ2-1, is as follows: DSGVTQTPKHLITATGQRVTLRCSPRSGDLSVYWYQQSLDQGLQFLIQYYNGEERAKGNILERFSAQQFPDLHSELNLSSLELGDSALYFCASSVGGGSYNEQFFGPGTRLTVL.

Only one count was recorded for this clone. The chain employs TRBV11-3 and TRBJ1-5; TRBD1 is a possible D gene (5 bases). Germline V gene sequence: CDR1 SGHNT, CDR2 YENEEA. V gave up 1 base and J gave up 3 bases, with 13 bases separating them. This CDR3 comprises 16 residues. The CDR3 nucleotides read TGTGCCAGCAGCTTAGCCAAGACAGCCTCCAATCAGCCCCAGCATTTT. Translating it yields CASSLAKTASNQPQHF.

The chain employs TRBV4-1 and TRBJ1-3, with TRBD1 as a possible D gene (5 bases). CDR1 MGHRA and CDR2 YSYEKL come from the germline V gene. This CDR3 spans 13 amino acids. V was trimmed by 1 base and J by 6 bases, leaving 7 bases between them. The CDR3 loop reads CASSQGGVNTIYF. The DNA of the CDR3 is TGCGCCAGCAGCCAAGGGGGCGTAAACACCATATATTTT.

The chain is built from TRBV19 and TRBJ1-1; D remains ambiguous. Trimming took off 11 bases at V and 4 bases at J, with 11 bases between the two ends. In germline, CDR1 is LNHDA, CDR2 SQIVND (reference sequence). The CDR3 extends over 11 amino acids. The CDR3 DNA reads as TGTGCCTGCACTCGGGGCACTGAAGCTTTCTTT. This translates into CACTRGTEAFF.

The chain is built from TRBV9 and TRBJ2-7, with TRBD1 matching over 9 bases. J lost 6 bases, V lost 0 bases, and 7 bases had no gene match. The CDR3 runs 15 residues. The germline gives CDR1 SGDLS, CDR2 YYNGEE. The CDR3 region is CASSVEGTGRAEQYF. The CDR3 DNA follows: TGTGCCAGCAGCGTAGAGGGGACAGGGCGCGCCGAGCAGTACTTC.

CDR3 in amino acids: CASSQEPRGIGGYTF. The DNA for the CDR3 is TGCGCCAGCAGCCAAGAGCCCCGGGGGATCGGTGGCTACACCTTC. The chain couples TRBV4-1 to TRBJ1-2; D is possibly TRBD1 (5 bases). V lost 0 bases and J lost 7, with 15 bases in between. This CDR3 has 15 residues. Germline assignment: CDR1 MGHRA and CDR2 YSYEKL.

The chain carries TRBV29-1 and TRBJ2-7; D is undetermined. The CDR3 sequence is 13 residues long. Between the trimmed V and J ends, which lost 3 bases and 0 bases, there was a span of 9 bases. The germline V gene encodes CDR1 SQVTM and CDR2 ANQGSEA. CDR3 nucleotide sequence: TGCAGCGTTGATTCTGAACACTCCTACGAGCAGTACTTC. Residues: CSVDSEHSYEQYF.

The V gene is TRBV7-9, the J gene TRBJ1-3; unclear D gene. The CDR3 has 16 residues. V dropped 1 base and J dropped 0 bases, with 10 bases sitting between them. Germline values: CDR1 SEHNR, CDR2 FQNEAQ (reference sequence). The CDR3 sequence is CASSLGSPSSGNTIYF. Written as DNA, the CDR3 is TGTGCCAGCAGCTTAGGCTCGCCTAGCTCTGGAAACACCATATATTTT.

The chain employs TRBV19 and TRBJ2-7; TRBD2 is a possible D gene (6 bases). V was shortened by 3 bases and J by 2 bases, with 14 bases between the two germline ends. In germline, CDR1 is LNHDA, CDR2 SQIVND (reference sequence). This CDR3 spans 15 amino acids. The chain's CDR3 is CASSIGSGRTYEQYF. CDR3 coding DNA: TGTGCCAGTAGTATCGGGAGCGGAAGGACCTACGAGCAGTACTTC.

The V call is TRBV28, the J call TRBJ2-7; a possible D gene is TRBD2 (5 bases). Deletions cut 2 bases from V and 3 bases from J, with 14 bases between. Per the germline V gene, CDR1 is MDHEN and CDR2 is SYDVKM. This CDR3 has 15 amino acids. The CDR3 nucleotides are TGTGCCAGCAGTTTAAACGGGGAAAGGCTCTACGAGCAGTACTTC. Protein sequence: CASSLNGERLYEQYF.

The chain has TRBV5-3 and TRBJ2-7, with 8 bases matching TRBD2. TRBV5-3 is labeled an ORF, and its function is uncertain. The V gene end was trimmed by 10 bases and the J gene end by 6 bases; junction bases not matched to a gene: 21. The CDR3 runs 16 residues. The CDR3 region is CASKPLAGRQAGEQYF. In nucleotides, the CDR3 is TGTGCCTCAAAACCCTTAGCGGGACGTCAAGCGGGCGAGCAGTACTTC.

This clone occurred a few times. This sequence joins TRBV7-9 and TRBJ1-1, with 8 positions matching TRBD1. Germline-derived CDR1 and CDR2 are SEHNR and FQNEAQ (reference sequence). The CDR3 is made up of 14 amino acids. Trimming took 5 bases from V and 4 from J; bases not matched to a gene: 6. This chain's CDR3 is CASSISTGVTEAFF. As DNA, the CDR3 is TGTGCCAGCAGCATATCGACAGGGGTCACTGAAGCTTTCTTT.

This clone has just a few counts. The chain combines TRBV6-1 with TRBJ2-7; 8 bases map to TRBD1. CDR3 length: 15 residues. Trimming removed 7 bases from V and 2 bases from J; junction bases left unmatched: 10. CDR1 is MNHNS and CDR2 is SASEGT in the germline V gene. CDR3 sequence (DNA): TGTGCCAGCACCAACCCCGGGACAGGTACCTACGAGCAGTACTTC. Amino acid sequence: CASTNPGTGTYEQYF.

This sequence joins TRBV27 and TRBJ2-7; D unclear. V was cut by 3 bases and J by 4 bases, with 10 bases left in between. The CDR3 has 13 amino acids. The germline V gene has CDR1 MNHEY and CDR2 SMNVEV (reference sequence). In DNA form, the CDR3 reads TGTGCCAGCAGTTTCGACGGCGGATACGAGCAGTACTTC. Translating it yields CASSFDGGYEQYF.

V is TRBV9 and J is TRBJ2-7; 8 bases agree with TRBD1. V shed 4 bases, J shed 2 bases, and the junction held 8 bases outside the gene matches. CDR1 is SGDLS and CDR2 is YYNGEE in the germline V gene. There are 15 residues in the CDR3. The CDR3 DNA reads as TGTGCCAGCAGCCCTTACGGGACAGGAGCCTACGAGCAGTACTTC. Amino acids: CASSPYGTGAYEQYF.

The chain joins TRBV9 to TRBJ1-3; D is ambiguous. Trimming took 1 base from V and 3 from J, leaving 5 bases between them. The CDR3 sequence is 13 residues long. The germline CDR1 and CDR2 sequences are SGDLS and YYNGEE. The DNA of the CDR3 is TGTGCCAGCAGCGTATCGAGTGGAAACACCATATATTTT. The encoded protein is CASSVSSGNTIYF.

J is TRBJ2-5 and V is TRBV5-6; 9 positions match TRBD1. The V gene's germline CDR1 is SGHDT and CDR2 YYEEEE. The CDR3 is made up of 14 amino acids. V shed 5 bases, J shed 9 bases, and the junction held 11 bases outside the gene matches. The CDR3 region is CASRPGQGVRAQYF. DNA for the CDR3: TGTGCCAGCAGACCGGGACAGGGAGTTCGGGCCCAGTACTTC.

The chain recombines TRBV27 with TRBJ2-1, with 10 bases fitting TRBD2. The J segment lost 7 bases and the V segment lost 4 bases, leaving 10 bases of the junction unmatched. Looked up from germline, CDR1 is MNHEY and CDR2 is SMNVEV (reference sequence). CDR3 size: 16 residues. CDR3 protein: CASSSFTSGIGNEQFF. The CDR3 bases are TGTGCCAGCAGTTCCTTCACTAGCGGGATAGGGAATGAGCAGTTCTTC.

This clone has a single count. This chain links TRBV7-3 with TRBJ2-1, with 8 bases aligning to TRBD2. CDR3 length: 17 amino acids. Germline trimming cut 4 bases from V and 3 bases from J; bases unmatched to any gene: 11. CDR1 and CDR2 (germline): SGHTA, FQGTGA. The CDR3: CASSSSLAGSFYNEQFF. The CDR3, as DNA: TGTGCCAGCAGCTCCTCGTTAGCGGGGAGTTTCTACAATGAGCAGTTCTTC.

The chain has TRBV11-1 and TRBJ1-4; the D gene is possibly TRBD1 (6 bases). Germline V gives CDR1 SGHAT, CDR2 FQDESV (reference sequence). With 5 bases removed from V and 7 bases from J, the gap between germline ends came to 23 bases. The CDR3 is made up of 17 amino acids. CDR3 protein: CASSGITGLGNGEKLFF. DNA of the CDR3: TGTGCCAGCAGCGGGATTACAGGGCTCGGGAACGGTGAAAAACTGTTTTTT.

The chain joins TRBV29-1 to TRBJ2-7, with a possible D match to TRBD1 (5 bases). This CDR3 is built from 11 residues. Germline loops: CDR1 SQVTM, CDR2 ANQGSEA. Trimming shortened V by 7 bases and J by 8 bases, and 15 bases separated the two germline ends. The CDR3: CSASTETQQYF. The CDR3 DNA follows: TGCAGCGCATCGACAGAGACACAGCAGTACTTC.

The chain carries TRBV2 and TRBJ1-6; the D is unclear. Germline V gene sequence: CDR1 SNHLY, CDR2 FYNNEI. The CDR3 extends over 13 amino acids. V gave up 10 bases and J gave up 0 bases, with 7 bases separating them. In DNA, the CDR3 is TGTGCCACCCATAGCTCCTATAATTCACCCCTCCACTTT. This gives the protein CATHSSYNSPLHF.

J is TRBJ2-5 and V is TRBV7-8; 8 bases fit TRBD2. The CDR3 covers 17 residues. V shed 0 bases and J 2 bases; nucleotides not matched to a gene: 8. Germline CDR1 and CDR2: SGHVS and FQNEAQ. In DNA, the CDR3 is TGTGCCAGCAGCTTAGCTGCGAGCGGGGGAGTACAAGAGACCCAGTACTTC. It specifies CASSLAASGGVQETQYF.

J is TRBJ2-2 and V is TRBV5-1; a weak D match, TRBD2 (5 bases). CDR3 size: 14 residues. Germline CDR1 SGHRS, CDR2 YFSETQ. V shed 3 bases and J shed 7 bases, with 13 bases lying between them. CDR3 nucleotide sequence: TGCGCCAGCAGCTCCTTCGGGGTCGACGGGGAGCTGTTTTTT. The encoded protein is CASSSFGVDGELFF.

DNA of the CDR3: TGCGCCAGCATTAGCGGCAGGGCTAGCACAGATACGCAGTATTTT. Encoded protein: CASISGRASTDTQYF. The chain uses TRBV5-1 and TRBJ2-3; tentative D call: TRBD2 (6 bases). This CDR3 is built from 15 residues. V was cut by 6 bases and J by 0 bases, with 14 bases left in between. The germline V gene encodes CDR1 SGHRS and CDR2 YFSETQ. Together with reference TRBV5-1 and TRBJ2-3, the CDR3 gives the full variable domain: KAGVTQTPRYLIKTRGQQVTLSCSPISGHRSVSWYQQTPGQGLQFLFEYFSETQRNKGNFPGRFSGRQFSNSRSEMNVSTLELGDSALYLCASISGRASTDTQYFGPGTRLTVL.